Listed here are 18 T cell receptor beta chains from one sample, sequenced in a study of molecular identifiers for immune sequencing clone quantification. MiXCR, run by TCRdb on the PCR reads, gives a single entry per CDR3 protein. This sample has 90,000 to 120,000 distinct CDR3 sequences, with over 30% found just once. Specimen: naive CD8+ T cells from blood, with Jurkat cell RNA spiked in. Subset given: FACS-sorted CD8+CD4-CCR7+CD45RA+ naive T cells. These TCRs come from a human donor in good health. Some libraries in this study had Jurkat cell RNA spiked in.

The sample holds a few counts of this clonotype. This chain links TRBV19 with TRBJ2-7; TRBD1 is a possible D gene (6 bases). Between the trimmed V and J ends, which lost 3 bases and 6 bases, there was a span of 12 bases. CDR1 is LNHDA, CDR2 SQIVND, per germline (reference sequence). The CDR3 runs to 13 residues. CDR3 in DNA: TGTGCCAGTAGTATCGGGACAAATACCGAGCAGTACTTC. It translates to CASSIGTNTEQYF.

The CDR3, as DNA: TGTGCCAGCAGTGAGTGGTGGACTAGCGGCTCCTACAATGAGCAGTTCTTC. This translates into CASSEWWTSGSYNEQFF. This chain links TRBV2 with TRBJ2-1, with TRBD2 matching over 10 bases. V shed 3 bases, J shed 0 bases, and the junction held 5 bases outside the gene matches. CDR3 length: 17 amino acids. The germline V gene encodes CDR1 SNHLY and CDR2 FYNNEI. The full variable domain, its missing parts supplied by reference TRBV2 and TRBJ2-1, is EPEVTQTPSHQVTQMGQEVILRCVPISNHLYFYWYRQILGQKVEFLVSFYNNEISEKSEIFDDQFSVERPDGSNFTLKIRSTKLEDSAMYFCASSEWWTSGSYNEQFFGPGTRLTVL.

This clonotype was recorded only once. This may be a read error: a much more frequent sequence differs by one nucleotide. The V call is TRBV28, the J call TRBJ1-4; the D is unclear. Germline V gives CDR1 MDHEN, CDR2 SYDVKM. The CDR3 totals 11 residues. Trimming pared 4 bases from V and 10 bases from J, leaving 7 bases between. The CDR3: CASSCWGKLFF. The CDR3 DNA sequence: TGTGCCAGCAGTTGCTGGGGAAAACTGTTTTTT.

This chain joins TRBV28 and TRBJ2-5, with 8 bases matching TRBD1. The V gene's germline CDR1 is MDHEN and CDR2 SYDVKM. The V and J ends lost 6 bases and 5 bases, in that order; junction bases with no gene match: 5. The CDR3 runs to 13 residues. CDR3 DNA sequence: TGTGCCAGCAGCACGGACAGGGTGGAGACCCAGTACTTC. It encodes CASSTDRVETQYF.

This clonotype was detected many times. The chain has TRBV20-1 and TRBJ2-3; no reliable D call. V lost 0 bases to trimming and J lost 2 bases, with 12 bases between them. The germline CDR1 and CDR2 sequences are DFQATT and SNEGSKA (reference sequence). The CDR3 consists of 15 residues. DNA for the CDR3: TGCAGTGCTAGAGACGCGGACGGCCCCACAGATACGCAGTATTTT. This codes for CSARDADGPTDTQYF.

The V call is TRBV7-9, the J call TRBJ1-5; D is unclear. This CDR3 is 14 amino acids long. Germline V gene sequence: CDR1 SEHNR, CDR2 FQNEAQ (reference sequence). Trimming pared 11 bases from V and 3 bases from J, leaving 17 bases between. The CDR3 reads CAGGKVQSNQPQHF. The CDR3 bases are TGTGCCGGCGGGAAGGTACAGTCCAATCAGCCCCAGCATTTT.

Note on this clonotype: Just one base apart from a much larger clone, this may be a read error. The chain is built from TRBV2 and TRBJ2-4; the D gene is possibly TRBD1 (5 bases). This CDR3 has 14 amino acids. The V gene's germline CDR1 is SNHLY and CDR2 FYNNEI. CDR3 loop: CASLPQGRMNILYF. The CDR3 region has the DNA TGTGCCAGCCTCCCCCAGGGCCGCATGAACATTCTGTACTTC.

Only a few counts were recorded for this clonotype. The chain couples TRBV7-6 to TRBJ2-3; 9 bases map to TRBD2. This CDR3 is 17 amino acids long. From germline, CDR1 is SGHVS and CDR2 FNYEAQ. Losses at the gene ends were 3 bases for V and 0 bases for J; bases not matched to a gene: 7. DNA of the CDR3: TGTGCCAGCAGCTTGGCACAACTAGCGGGTAGCACAGATACGCAGTATTTT. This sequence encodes CASSLAQLAGSTDTQYF.

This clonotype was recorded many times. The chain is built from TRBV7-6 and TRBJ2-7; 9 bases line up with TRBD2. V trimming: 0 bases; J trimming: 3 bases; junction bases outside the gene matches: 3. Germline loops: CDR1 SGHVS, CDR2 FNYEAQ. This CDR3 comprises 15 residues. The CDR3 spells CASSLATSGYYEQYF. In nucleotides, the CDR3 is TGTGCCAGCAGCTTAGCGACTAGCGGCTACTACGAGCAGTACTTC.

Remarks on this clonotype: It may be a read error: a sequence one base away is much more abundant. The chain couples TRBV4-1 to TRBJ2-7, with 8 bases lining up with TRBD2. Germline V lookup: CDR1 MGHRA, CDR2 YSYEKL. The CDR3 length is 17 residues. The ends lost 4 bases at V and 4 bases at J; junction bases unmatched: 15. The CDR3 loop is CASSPSGSSGYVYEQYF. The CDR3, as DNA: TGCGCCAGCAGCCCCTCGGGATCTAGCGGGTATGTGTACGAGCAGTACTTC.

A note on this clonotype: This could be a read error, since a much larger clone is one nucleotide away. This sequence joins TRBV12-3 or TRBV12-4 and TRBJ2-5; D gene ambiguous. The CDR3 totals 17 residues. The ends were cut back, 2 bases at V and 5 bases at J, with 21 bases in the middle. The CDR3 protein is CASSLFLLPAGRETQYF. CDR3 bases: TGTGCCAGCAGTTTATTCCTCCTCCCGGCAGGTCGCGAGACCCAGTACTTC.

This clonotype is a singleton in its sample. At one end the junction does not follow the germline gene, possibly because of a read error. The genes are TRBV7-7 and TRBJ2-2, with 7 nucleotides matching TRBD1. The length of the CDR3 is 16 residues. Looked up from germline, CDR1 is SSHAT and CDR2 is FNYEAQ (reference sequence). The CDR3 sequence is CASSLAPTGFDGELVF. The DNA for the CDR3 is TGTGCTAGCAGCTTAGCCCCGACAGGGTTTGACGGGGAGCTGGTTTTT.

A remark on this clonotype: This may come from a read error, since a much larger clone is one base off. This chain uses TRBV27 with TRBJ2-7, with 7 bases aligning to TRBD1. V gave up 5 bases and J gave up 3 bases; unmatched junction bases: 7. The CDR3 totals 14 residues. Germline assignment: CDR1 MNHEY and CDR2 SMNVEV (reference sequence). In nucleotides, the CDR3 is TGTGCCAGCAGTCCCGGGACAGCAAACTACGAGCAGTACTTC. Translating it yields CASSPGTANYEQYF.

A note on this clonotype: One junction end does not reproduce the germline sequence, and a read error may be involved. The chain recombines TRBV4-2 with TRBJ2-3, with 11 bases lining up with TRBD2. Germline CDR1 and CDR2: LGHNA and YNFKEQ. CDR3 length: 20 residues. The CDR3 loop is CASSQDPRASGRSRTDTQNF. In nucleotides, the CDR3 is TGTGCCAGCAGCCAAGACCCCCGGGCTAGCGGGAGGTCCCGCACAGATACGCAGAATTTT.

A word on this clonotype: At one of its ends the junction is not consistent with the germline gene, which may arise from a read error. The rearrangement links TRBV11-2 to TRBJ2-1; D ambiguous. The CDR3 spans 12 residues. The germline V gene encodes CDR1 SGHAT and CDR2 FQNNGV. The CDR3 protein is CASSLGRSLARF. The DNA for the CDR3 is TGTGCCAGCAGCTTAGGCCGTTCACTCGCCCGTTTC.

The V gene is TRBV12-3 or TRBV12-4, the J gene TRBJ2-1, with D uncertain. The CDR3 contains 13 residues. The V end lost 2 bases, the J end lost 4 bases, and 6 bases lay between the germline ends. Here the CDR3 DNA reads TGTGCCAGCAGTTTAATAGCATACAATGAGCAGTTCTTC. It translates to CASSLIAYNEQFF.

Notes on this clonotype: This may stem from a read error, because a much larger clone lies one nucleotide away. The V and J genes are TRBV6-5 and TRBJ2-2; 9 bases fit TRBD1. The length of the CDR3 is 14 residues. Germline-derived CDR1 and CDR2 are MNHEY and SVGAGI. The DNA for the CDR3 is TGTGCCAGCAGTCCCGGGACAGGGCCCGGGGAGCAGTTTTTT. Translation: CASSPGTGPGEQFF.

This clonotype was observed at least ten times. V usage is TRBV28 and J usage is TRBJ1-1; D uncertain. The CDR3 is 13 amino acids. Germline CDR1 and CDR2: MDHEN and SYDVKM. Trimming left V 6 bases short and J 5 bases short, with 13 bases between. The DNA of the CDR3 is TGTGCCAGCAGCTACCGGGTTGGTACTGAAGCTTTCTTT. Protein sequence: CASSYRVGTEAFF. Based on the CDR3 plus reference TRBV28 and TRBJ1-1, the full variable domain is DVKVTQSSRYLVKRTGEKVFLECVQDMDHENMFWYRQDPGLGLRLIYFSYDVKMKEKGDIPEGYSVSREKKERFSLILESASTNQTSMYLCASSYRVGTEAFFGQGTRLTVV.